This T cell receptor (beta chain) was recovered during a study of T cells in pancreatic ductal adenocarcinoma (TCRdb year 2017). Study-level background: Seeking insight into the adaptive T-cell response that arises naturally, the researchers examined how many CD8+ T cells infiltrated tumors of resected pancreatic ductal adenocarcinoma, where they sat, and what features they had, alongside the same properties of suppressive cells.

The immunoSEQ hsTCRB kit was used to amplify TCR beta CDR3 regions from genomic DNA. High-throughput TRB CDR3 sequencing was performed on an Illumina HiSeq system. In the authors' own workflow: The immunoSEQ software was used to analyze the sequencing reads, and any nonproductive sequences containing premature stops or frame-shifts were left out. Clonality of the repertoire was calculated as one minus Shannon entropy normalized by log2 of the number of unique productive sequences. Held by TCRdb, this immuneACCESS table contains in-frame sequences only and omits some clones. Under half of the omission traces to an unresolved V gene where checked; the cause of the rest is unknown. V, J and clone size derive from that table, while D and trimming were established from the DNA sequence. This sample is represented by about 98,000 clones; 90% to 95% of them were singletons. The top ten clonotypes cover approximately 3.1% of the sample.

There are 16 amino acids in the CDR3, from cysteine to phenylalanine inclusive. The DNA shown is the 48-base CDR3, in frame from base 1. Unmatched junction bases come to 0, with V trimmed by 2 bases and J by 0 bases. Via the germline V gene, CDR1 is MGHRA and CDR2 YSYEKL. Selected pancreatic ductal adenocarcinoma patients had undergone surgery without neoadjuvant therapy. Peripheral blood was collected in heparin tubes, from which PBMCs were isolated by histopaque density gradient and cryopreserved in around 11% DMSO. Genomic DNA was extracted from about seven PBMC and fewer than ten flash-frozen tumor specimens using the DNeasy Blood and Tissue Kit with Proteinase K and RNase treatment. Study-wide findings and limitations: Compared with tumor samples, blood samples had more total productive templates and about 7.3-fold more unique clonotypes. Because most pancreatic cancer patients present with inoperable disease, the resected cohort was biased toward the minority with early-stage disease. There was no significant difference in T-cell clonality between tumor and blood, where mean clonality was roughly 0.11 for tumors and 0.072 for blood. Because tumors are enriched in CD45RO+ effector T cells rather than naive T cells, which biases toward lower diversity, comparisons of clonality between tumor and blood may be biased.

On this clone itself: This clone's antigen is unknown. Per-nucleotide qualities are absent, and no much larger clonotype sits a single base away.

This receptor was identified in a human donor with pancreatic ductal adenocarcinoma. What was sequenced was PBMCs. The rearrangement combines TRBV4-1 with TRBJ2-3; 12 middle bases align to TRBD2. The DNA is TGCGCCAGCAGCCAACTAGCGGGGGGGAGCACAGATACGCAGTATTTT. This translates into CASSQLAGGSTDTQYF.